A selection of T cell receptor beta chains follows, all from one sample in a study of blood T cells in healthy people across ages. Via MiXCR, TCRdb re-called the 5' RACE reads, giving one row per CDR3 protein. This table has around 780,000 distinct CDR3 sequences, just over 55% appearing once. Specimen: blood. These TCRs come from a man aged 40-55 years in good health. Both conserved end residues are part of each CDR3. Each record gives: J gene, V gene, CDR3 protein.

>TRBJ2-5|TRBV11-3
CASRSVGQETQYF
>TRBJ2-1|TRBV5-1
CASSLDGGGFYNEQFF
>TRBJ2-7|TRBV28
CASCTLSGTGAWEQYF
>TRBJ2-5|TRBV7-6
CASSQLQGNEQYF
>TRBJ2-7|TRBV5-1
CASSQGDRVSYEQYF
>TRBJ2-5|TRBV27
CASSYDRGREETQYF
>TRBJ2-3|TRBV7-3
CASSLEAGGRDTQYF
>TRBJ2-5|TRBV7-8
CASSLVTGGLGTQYF
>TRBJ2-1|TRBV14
CASSQVFGLGTSNEQFF
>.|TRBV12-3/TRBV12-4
CASRGEGQIPFAGAIETQYF
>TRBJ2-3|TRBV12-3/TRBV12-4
CASSPQGSITDTRYF
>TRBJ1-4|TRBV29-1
CSVDSGGEKLFF
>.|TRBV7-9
CASSFVDRELETQYF
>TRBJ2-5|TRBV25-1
CASSEFGNSQETQYF
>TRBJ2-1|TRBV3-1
CASSQDLGEHNEQFF
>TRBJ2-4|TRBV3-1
CASSQGPRQEIRMRQYF
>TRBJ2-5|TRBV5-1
CASSTRGGSQTQYF
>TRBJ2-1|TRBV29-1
CSVFGTSGSYNEQFF
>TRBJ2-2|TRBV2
CASSEAGGGTGELFF
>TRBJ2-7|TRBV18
CASSSRGIACEQYF
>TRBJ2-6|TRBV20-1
CSARTGRGAGANVLTF
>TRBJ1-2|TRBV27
CASSIHRGKSNYGYTF
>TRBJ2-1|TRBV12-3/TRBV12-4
CASTKPGLAGNHEQFF
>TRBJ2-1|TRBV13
CASSAPGLAGRYEQFF
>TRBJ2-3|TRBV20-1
CSARDILAGGFLTDTQYF
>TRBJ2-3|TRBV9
CASSEEGGTKLTDTQYF
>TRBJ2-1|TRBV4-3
CASSQDPSSYNEQFF
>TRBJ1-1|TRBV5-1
CASSLAADTEAFF
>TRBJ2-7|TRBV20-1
CSARDPGWGYEQYF
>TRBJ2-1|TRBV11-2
CASSSGYGTGNYNEQFF
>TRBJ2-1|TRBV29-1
CSGAGLAGYNEQFF
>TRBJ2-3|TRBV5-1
CASSEDVARDTQYF
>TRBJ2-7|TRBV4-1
CASSQDVPSYEQYF
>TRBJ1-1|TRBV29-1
CSVPLEGTGTAEAFF
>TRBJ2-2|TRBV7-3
CASSLFSRGAGELFF
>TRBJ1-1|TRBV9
CASSVAVVLGDTEAFF
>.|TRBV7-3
CASSLNRDSISYNEQYF
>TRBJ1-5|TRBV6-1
CASSLDPDTGNQPQHF
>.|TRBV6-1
CASTSSGTGDYEQYF
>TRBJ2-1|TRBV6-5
CASSYPGSNEQFF
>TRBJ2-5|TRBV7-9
CASSLVSGTFRGTQYF
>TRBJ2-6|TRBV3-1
CASSQGRGPGANVLTF